This T cell receptor beta chain was identified during a study of preoperative IRX-2 immunotherapy in early breast cancer. Sequencing used immunoSEQ multiplex PCR; TCRdb keeps in-frame clones, though not all of them. The table shows approximately 96,000 clones, with 70% to 90% occurring only once. The sample's treatment: preoperative locoregional IRX-2 cytokine immunotherapy. Samples came from a phase Ib trial of preoperative locoregional IRX-2 cytokine immunotherapy. This CDR3 region has 12 residues. Germline V CDR1 and CDR2: MNHGY, SAAAGT. V shed 5 bases and J shed 1 base, with 5 bases lying between them.

The sample consisted of tumor tissue, taken after IRX-2 immunotherapy. V and J are TRBV6-8 and TRBJ1-1; D is unclear. The sequence was obtained from a human donor with breast cancer. The CDR3 reads CASSHQNTEAFF. As DNA, the CDR3 is TGTGCCAGCAGTCATCAGAACACTGAAGCTTTCTTT.